The 4 T cell receptor beta chains in this list originate from one sample, sequenced in a study of cytomegalovirus exposure and HLA in healthy donors. TCRdb's copy holds only in-frame clones and misses some; the assay was immunoSEQ multiplex PCR. This repertoire shows about 120,000 clones, 85% found once; its top ten account for under 2.5%. The sequenced sample was PBMCs. The receptors stem from a woman in her twenties or thirties in good health and CMV-seronegative.

A single count supports this clone. The chain employs TRBV27 and TRBJ1-1; weak D call: TRBD1 (6 bases). CDR1 is MNHEY and CDR2 is SMNVEV in the germline V gene (reference sequence). V was pared by 0 bases and J by 1 base, with 15 bases between. This CDR3 region has 17 residues. CDR3 residues: CASSLSIGGVTNTEAFF. CDR3 sequence (DNA): TGTGCCAGCAGTTTATCGATAGGGGGGGTTACGAACACTGAAGCTTTCTTT.

The chain joins TRBV15 to TRBJ1-5, with 12 nucleotides matching TRBD1. The germline V gene has CDR1 LNHNV and CDR2 YYDKDF (reference sequence). Germline trimming cut 2 bases from V and 6 bases from J; bases unmatched to any gene: 5. This CDR3 contains 16 residues. CDR3 sequence reads: CATSRPQGQGAQPQHF. CDR3 DNA sequence: TGTGCCACCAGCAGACCCCAGGGACAGGGGGCTCAGCCCCAGCATTTT.

This chain uses TRBV7-7 with TRBJ1-4; 7 nucleotides agree with TRBD1. Germline CDR1 and CDR2: SSHAT and FNYEAQ (reference sequence). This CDR3 contains 13 residues. The chain's CDR3 is CASSRGPNEKLFF. CDR3 nucleotides: TGTGCTAGCTCTAGGGGGCCTAATGAAAAACTGTTTTTT.

This chain connects TRBV11-3 to TRBJ1-2; possible D gene TRBD1, 5 bases. The CDR3 runs to 17 residues. Germline CDR1 is SGHNT and CDR2 is YENEEA. V was pared by 3 bases and J by 4 bases, with 21 bases between. The CDR3 coding sequence is TGTGCCAGCAGCTTTGGAGCGAGGGACTCCCGCCGCTATGGCTACACCTTC. This codes for CASSFGARDSRRYGYTF.